This TCR beta chain appears in the sequencing data of a study of blood T cell repertoires in COVID-19 (dated by TCRdb to the early 2020s). For the study in its entirety: Samples covering the acute and convalescent phases of COVID-19 were provided by collaborators in the United States, Italy and Spain. The dataset comprised deeply sampled blood TCRbeta repertoires from subjects exposed to, actively infected with, or recovered from COVID-19. Samples came from the ongoing ImmuneRACE study (first 160 participants) plus 1,254 subjects from 6 global collaborators. A freely available public database, intended as a resource for researchers studying the immune response to SARS-CoV-2, is where the repertoires were released. Sample metadata almost always included a de-identified subject ID, COVID-19 status, age in years and sex. Where HLA class I and class II types were available, the types were taken from metadata supplied by the sample provider, not from assay-based typing. The material from the prospective study consisted of cDNA or gDNA derived from T cells, B-cell-depleted T cells, or PBMCs. What the study reported, not specific to this receptor: The quantity of clinical and demographic metadata differed by source and by participant and was supplied without curation.

CDR1 and CDR2 (WNHNN, SYGVQD) derive from the germline V gene (reference sequence). CDR3 length: 14 amino acids, cysteine to phenylalanine. CDR3 DNA is the only sequence kept; it has 42 bases, read in frame from the first base. V sheds 4 bases and J sheds 3 bases, leaving 12 bases between their ends. TCRbeta CDR3 regions were amplified from genomic DNA by means of the immunoSEQ Assay, a bias-controlled multiplex PCR. The study's processing was this. The number of nucleated cells in each sample was estimated from the amplification of reference gene primers within the assay. To quantify the absolute abundance of each unique TCRbeta CDR3 rearrangement, sequence reads were collapsed and filtered. For each sample, productive Simpson clonality was calculated by taking the square root of Simpson's diversity index across productive rearrangements. TCRdb provides this immuneACCESS table in a form limited to in-frame rearrangements. Some clones are lacking; in checked studies, under half of them reflect an unresolved V gene, and why the rest are absent is not known. V and J calls and clone size follow that table, whereas D and trimming were derived from the DNA. In this sample the table shows roughly 300,000 clones, around 86% of which occur a single time. The ten largest clones add up to under 11% of the sample.

On this clone: Its binding antigen is unknown. One base away there is no much larger clone; base qualities are not given.

Participants in the prospective study were aged roughly 18 to 100 years, lived in some 24 United States geographic areas, and enrolled through a virtual design. To assign participants to cohorts, the prospective study relied on clinical history that participants themselves reported in a screening survey and a study questionnaire. ImmuneRACE Cohort 3 recovered participants were defined by two consecutive negative NP/OP PCR tests, healthcare professional clearance, or symptom resolution. In the prospective study, whole blood, serum and a nasopharyngeal or oropharyngeal swab were collected from each participant by mobile phlebotomists. Prospective study participants could optionally give additional blood draws and questionnaires over a roughly two-month period. Prospective study blood samples were shipped either frozen or at room temperature before DNA extraction.

The receptor was isolated from a woman between 18 and 30 years old who had recovered from COVID-19. Source material: PBMCs or T cells enriched from blood (not recorded which). The rearrangement combines TRBV10-1 with TRBJ1-1; the D gene is perhaps TRBD1, on 5 matching bases. The CDR3 protein is CASSGGGSDTEAFF. The nucleotide sequence reads as follows: TGCGCCAGCAGTGGCGGGGGATCCGACACTGAAGCTTTCTTT.